These 13 T cell receptor beta chains originate from one sample sequenced in a study of CD8+ T cells in alopecia areata. Sequencing templates came from extracted RNA that was reverse transcribed into cDNA. Repertoires were generated with immunoSEQ multiplex PCR, while TCRdb's copy carries only in-frame clones and drops some. In the table there are about 160,000 clones, 65% of which are singletons. Regarding treatment: oral pan-JAK inhibitor, 5-10 mg twice daily. Sequencing was performed on CD4+ T cells sorted from blood, taken at week 4, from a patient treated with tofacitinib. These receptors were collected from a human donor with alopecia areata.

The chain carries TRBV2 and TRBJ1-5; D remains ambiguous. CDR1 and CDR2 (germline): SNHLY, FYNNEI. The CDR3 is 14 amino acids. V shed 1 base and J shed 7 bases, with 11 bases lying between them. The CDR3, as DNA: TGTGCCAGCAGTGAAGGGGAGGGTAGGCAGCCCCAGCATTTT. Translated, it gives CASSEGEGRQPQHF. Combining the CDR3 with reference TRBV2 and TRBJ1-5 gives the whole variable domain EPEVTQTPSHQVTQMGQEVILRCVPISNHLYFYWYRQILGQKVEFLVSFYNNEISEKSEIFDDQFSVERPDGSNFTLKIRSTKLEDSAMYFCASSEGEGRQPQHFGDGTRLSIL.

The chain recombines TRBV4-3 with TRBJ1-2, with D uncertain. This CDR3 is 11 amino acids long. In germline, CDR1 is LGHNA, CDR2 YSLEER. V shed 1 base and J shed 7 bases, with 4 bases lying between them. The CDR3 nucleotides are TGCGCCAGCAGCCAAGGGGGTGGCTACACCTTC. Translating gives CASSQGGGYTF.

V usage is TRBV23-1 and J usage is TRBJ2-5; D is perhaps TRBD1 (5 bases). TRBV23-1 is an ORF for which the function is uncertain. The CDR3 spans 13 residues. The ends were cut back, 6 bases at V and 2 bases at J, with 10 bases in the middle. The CDR3 nucleotides are TGCGCCAGCAGACGCCCAGGGCAAGAGACCCAGTACTTC. This codes for CASRRPGQETQYF.

There are a few counts of this clone. The rearrangement links TRBV5-5 to TRBJ1-1, with D unresolved. V was pared by 1 base and J by 3 bases, with 1 base between. This CDR3 comprises 11 residues. Germline CDR1 reads SGHKS; CDR2 reads YYEKEE (reference sequence). The CDR3 DNA reads TGTGCCAGCAGCTTGTACACTGAAGCTTTCTTT. Protein product: CASSLYTEAFF.

This clone was detected only once. This chain joins TRBV29-1 and TRBJ2-3, with no clear D. Germline V gene lookup returns CDR1 SQVTM and CDR2 ANQGSEA. V lost 3 bases and J lost 0, with 7 bases in between. The CDR3 sequence is 13 residues long. The DNA of the CDR3 is TGCAGCGTTGACCGAGCTAGCACAGATACGCAGTATTTT. This translates into CSVDRASTDTQYF.

A remark on this clone: An end of the junction differs from the germline gene, which may be a read error. Other nucleotide sequences in the sample specify the same CDR3. The J gene is TRBJ1-2, the V gene TRBV5-1, with D perhaps TRBD1 (6 bases). This CDR3 is 12 amino acids long. Looked up from germline, CDR1 is SGHRS and CDR2 is YFSETQ. The CDR3 region has the DNA TGCGCCAGCAGTTTGGACAGCTATGGCTACACCTTC. Translation gives CASSLDSYGYTF.

The CDR3 protein is CASRDAEEGYTF. The CDR3 region has the DNA TGTGCCAGCAGAGATGCTGAGGAGGGCTACACCTTC. This sequence joins TRBV2 and TRBJ1-2; unclear D gene. CDR3 length: 12 amino acids. Between the trimmed V and J ends, which lost 6 bases and 8 bases, there was a span of 13 bases. Germline assignment: CDR1 SNHLY and CDR2 FYNNEI. The full variable domain, in which reference TRBV2 and TRBJ1-2 provide the parts outside the CDR3, is EPEVTQTPSHQVTQMGQEVILRCVPISNHLYFYWYRQILGQKVEFLVSFYNNEISEKSEIFDDQFSVERPDGSNFTLKIRSTKLEDSAMYFCASRDAEEGYTFGSGTRLTVV.

The chain employs TRBV7-3 and TRBJ2-7, with 8 nucleotides matching TRBD1. Trimming cost V 0 bases and J 5 bases; bases outside gene matches: 6. CDR1 SGHTA and CDR2 FQGTGA come from the germline V gene. The CDR3 contains 15 residues. CDR3 region: CASSLTGQGSDEQYF. The CDR3 region has the DNA TGTGCCAGCAGCTTAACTGGACAGGGAAGCGACGAGCAGTACTTC.

The rearrangement joins TRBV29-1 to TRBJ1-5; 9 nucleotides align to TRBD1. This CDR3 region has 13 residues. Germline lookup yields CDR1 SQVTM and CDR2 ANQGSEA. With V trimmed by 4 bases and J by 9 bases, 7 bases remained unmatched. In DNA, the CDR3 is TGCAGCGTTGGCCCGGGACAGGGTGCGCCCCAGCATTTT. Protein: CSVGPGQGAPQHF.

The gene calls are TRBV29-1 and TRBJ1-1, with 8 positions matching TRBD1. Germline assignment: CDR1 SQVTM and CDR2 ANQGSEA. The ends lost 4 bases at V and 10 bases at J; junction bases unmatched: 5. This CDR3 contains 11 residues. CDR3 residues: CSVGQGAGAFF. In nucleotides, the CDR3 is TGCAGCGTTGGGCAGGGGGCCGGAGCTTTCTTT.

This chain joins TRBV5-1 and TRBJ1-1, with D perhaps matching TRBD1 (5 bases). The germline V gene has CDR1 SGHRS and CDR2 YFSETQ. V lost 4 bases and J 1 base, leaving 11 bases between the germline ends. The CDR3 consists of 14 residues. The CDR3 nucleotides are TGCGCCAGCAGCCCTCGGGACGCGAACACTGAAGCTTTCTTT. Translation gives CASSPRDANTEAFF.

V usage is TRBV30 and J usage is TRBJ1-1; unclear D gene. Looked up from germline, CDR1 is GTSNPN and CDR2 is SVGIG (reference sequence). Trimming shortened V by 1 base and J by 9 bases, and 9 bases separated the two germline ends. This CDR3 is built from 11 residues. This CDR3 is CAWSGGLQAFF. The DNA for the CDR3 is TGTGCCTGGAGTGGAGGGCTTCAAGCTTTCTTT. The whole variable domain, filled in from reference TRBV30 and TRBJ1-1, reads SQTIHQWPATLVQPVGSPLSLECTVEGTSNPNLYWYRQAAGRGLQLLFYSVGIGQISSEVPQNLSASRPQDRQFILSSKKLLLSDSGFYLCAWSGGLQAFFGQGTRLTVV.

This chain joins TRBV4-1 and TRBJ2-6, with D maybe TRBD1 (6 bases). Germline loops: CDR1 MGHRA, CDR2 YSYEKL. Trimming cost V 2 bases and J 0 bases, with 11 bases left between them. This CDR3 has 17 residues. The CDR3 coding sequence is TGCGCCAGCAGCCAAACAAACAGGGACTCTGGGGCCAACGTCCTGACTTTC. This codes for CASSQTNRDSGANVLTF.